This T cell receptor beta chain was observed in a study of sequential checkpoint blockade in melanoma. For the study at large: Patients were randomized 1:1 to nivolumab-then-ipilimumab or ipilimumab-then-nivolumab first-line.

Profiled with immunoSEQ multiplex PCR; TCRdb holds only in-frame clones, not every one. Here the sample spans about 13,000 clones, more than 70% being singletons. In germline, CDR1 is SEHNR, CDR2 FQNEAQ (reference sequence). This CDR3 region has 14 residues. Sample treatment: randomized to nivolumab then ipilimumab (arm A) or the reverse (arm B). This clone was counted a single time. Germline is not matched at one junction end, which may reflect a read error. This chain connects TRBV7-9 to TRBJ2-7; D is undetermined. The sample in question was CD8+ T cells sorted from blood (inferred from file names), obtained from a patient given nivolumab and ipilimumab in sequence. This TCR derives from a human patient with melanoma. Some clones in this sample may be carry-over from other donors' samples. The CDR3 nucleotides are TGCGCCAGCAGCCAAGATGCCAGGCTCTACGAGCAGTACTTC. The encoded protein is CASSQDARLYEQYF. The whole variable domain, filled in from reference TRBV7-9 and TRBJ2-7, reads DTGVSQNPRHKITKRGQNVTFRCDPISEHNRLYWYRQTLGQGPEFLTYFQNEAQLEKSRLLSDRFSAERPKGSFSTLEIQRTEQGDSAMYLCASSQDARLYEQYFGPGTRLTVT.